This entry describes one T cell receptor beta chain. What it binds is unknown. In germline, CDR1 is SGHTA, CDR2 FQGNSA. Unmatched junction bases numbered 5, after V lost 8 bases and J lost 9 bases. The CDR3 extends over 11 amino acids. The data derive from a study of shared clonotypes between healthy human individuals. Overall study: With ages of 18 to 49, the donors were a couple of women and a few men. Per-donor plates numbered three CD4 naive, three CD4 memory, two CD8 naive and one CD8 memory. Overall study results and limits: The naive CD4 repertoires of a few donors were compared, and about 5% of clonotypes were shared.

Sequencing used immunoSEQ multiplex PCR; TCRdb keeps in-frame clones, though not all of them. The sample holds roughly 2.5 million clones, roughly 92% seen once. The healthy adult donors were HIV-negative and reported no recent acute infections or vaccinations. The sequenced sample was naive CD4+ T cells sorted from blood. Subset specified: CD45RA+ positively selected. V usage is TRBV7-2 and J usage is TRBJ2-7; 9 bases are a match to TRBD1. The TCR sequence derives from a man between 18 and 29 years old in good health. CDR3 sequence: CASGTGWLQYF. Written as DNA, the CDR3 is TGTGCCAGCGGGACAGGGTGGTTGCAGTACTTC.